The clone carrying this T cell receptor (beta chain) has a single count. These data come from a study of blood T cell repertoires in COVID-19. For the study at large: Italy, Spain and the United States were the sources of the convalescent and acute COVID-19 samples. PBMCs, B-cell-depleted T cells, or T cells were the source of the cDNA or gDNA that made up the material.

Enrolment of Seattle patients took place during active infection, and they were followed longitudinally. V lost 5 bases and J 2 bases, leaving 19 bases between the germline ends. Germline loops: CDR1 LNHDA, CDR2 SQIVND (reference sequence). The CDR3 is made up of 17 amino acids. Assay: immunoSEQ multiplex PCR; the TCRdb copy retains only in-frame clones and omits some. The data contain about 170,000 clones, roughly nine tenths of them seen just once; the ten biggest clones take up 9.5% to 13%. The sample was peripheral blood. The source is a woman aged 55-70 years with COVID-19, enrolled during active disease. V gene TRBV19 combines with J gene TRBJ1-5; a weak D match, TRBD1 (6 bases). The CDR3 coding sequence is TGTGCCAGTAGTGTAGCTCAACAGGGTAAGGGCAATCAGCCCCAGCATTTT. Translated: CASSVAQQGKGNQPQHF.